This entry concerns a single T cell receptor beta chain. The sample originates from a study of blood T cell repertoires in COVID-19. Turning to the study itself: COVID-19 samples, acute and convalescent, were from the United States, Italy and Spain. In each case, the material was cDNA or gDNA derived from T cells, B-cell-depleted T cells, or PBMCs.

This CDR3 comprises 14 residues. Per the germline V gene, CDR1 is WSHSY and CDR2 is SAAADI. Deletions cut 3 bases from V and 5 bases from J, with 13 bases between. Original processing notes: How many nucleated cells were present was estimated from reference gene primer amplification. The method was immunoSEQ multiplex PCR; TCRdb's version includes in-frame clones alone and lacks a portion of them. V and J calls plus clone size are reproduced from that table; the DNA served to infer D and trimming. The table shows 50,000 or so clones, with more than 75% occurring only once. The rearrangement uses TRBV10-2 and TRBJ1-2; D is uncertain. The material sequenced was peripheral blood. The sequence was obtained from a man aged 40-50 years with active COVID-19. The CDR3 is CASSDARLQYGYTF. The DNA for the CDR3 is TGCGCCAGCAGTGACGCCAGATTACAATATGGCTACACCTTC.